This passage covers 18 T cell receptor beta chains from one sample sequenced in a study of follicular helper T cells after annual influenza vaccination. Sample time point: 2014-2015 season, pre-vaccination. Some clones are missing from TCRdb's copy, which holds only in-frame ones; the method was immunoSEQ multiplex PCR. The sample lists over 12,000 clones; roughly 86% were seen once. The starting material was CXCR5- memory CD4+ T cells sorted from blood, obtained on the day of influenza vaccination. These receptors all stem from an adult who received the influenza vaccine.

The rearrangement joins TRBV6-1 to TRBJ2-5; D is ambiguous. V was cut by 6 bases and J by 0 bases, with 14 bases left in between. This CDR3 has 15 residues. CDR1 and CDR2 from the germline V gene are MNHNS and SASEGT. CDR3 DNA: TGTGCCAGCAGCTTCCAAGCCACGAACCAAGAGACCCAGTACTTC. Its protein is CASSFQATNQETQYF.

This chain uses TRBV6-5 with TRBJ2-7; D is uncertain. The germline V gene has CDR1 MNHEY and CDR2 SVGAGI. V shed 5 bases and J shed 4 bases, with 18 bases lying between them. The CDR3 spans 15 residues. The CDR3 sequence is CASSTYPGQPYEQYF. The CDR3 coding sequence is TGTGCCAGCAGTACATACCCGGGCCAACCTTACGAGCAGTACTTC.

The chain recombines TRBV7-2 with TRBJ2-5; TRBD2 matches at 11 bases. The CDR3 consists of 13 residues. Germline CDR1 SGHTA, CDR2 FQGNSA. The V segment lost 8 bases and the J segment 4 bases; nucleotides outside the gene matches: 3. The CDR3 loop is CASGLAGGETQYF. In nucleotides, the CDR3 is TGTGCCAGCGGGCTAGCGGGGGGAGAGACCCAGTACTTC.

The rearrangement links TRBV15 to TRBJ1-1, with D perhaps TRBD1 (6 bases). The CDR3 spans 14 residues. Germline CDR1 and CDR2: LNHNV and YYDKDF (reference sequence). Trimming pared 3 bases from V and 2 bases from J, leaving 10 bases between. The CDR3 is CATSSRTENTEAFF. Here the CDR3 DNA reads TGTGCCACCAGCAGTAGGACAGAAAACACTGAAGCTTTCTTT.

This chain links TRBV19 with TRBJ1-5; D unclear. V was cut by 0 bases and J by 7 bases, with 7 bases left in between. The germline CDR1 and CDR2 sequences are LNHDA and SQIVND (reference sequence). The CDR3 has 13 amino acids. CDR3 protein: CASSIDRGQPQHF. CDR3 bases: TGTGCCAGTAGTATAGATCGCGGACAGCCCCAGCATTTT.

The V gene is TRBV6-5, the J gene TRBJ1-4; tentatively, D is TRBD1 (5 bases). Germline values: CDR1 MNHEY, CDR2 SVGAGI. The germline V and J ends were trimmed by 4 bases and 5 bases, with 14 bases remaining between them. This CDR3 comprises 15 residues. The CDR3 nucleotides are TGTGCCAGCAGTTCTACCCAGGGTGCCAATGAAAAACTGTTTTTT. It translates to CASSSTQGANEKLFF.

V is TRBV10-3 and J is TRBJ2-7, with TRBD1 as a possible D gene (6 bases). Trimming left V 4 bases short and J 4 bases short, with 11 bases between. This CDR3 contains 13 residues. Germline V gives CDR1 ENHRY, CDR2 SYGVKD. The CDR3 region has the DNA TGTGCCATCAGTGGGACAGCGCATTACGAGCAGTACTTC. The encoded protein is CAISGTAHYEQYF.

The rearrangement uses TRBV18 and TRBJ1-6; no clear D gene. This CDR3 has 16 amino acids. The germline CDR1 and CDR2 sequences are KGHSH and LQKENI. V was clipped by 2 bases and J by 7 bases, with 15 bases between them. The DNA of the CDR3 is TGTGCCAGCTCACCAAGTATAGGGAGTGGCAATTCACCCCTCCACTTT. Amino acid sequence: CASSPSIGSGNSPLHF.

V and J are TRBV7-2 and TRBJ2-7; no clear D gene. This CDR3 is 14 amino acids long. Trimming removed 2 bases from V and 3 bases from J, with 11 bases in between. From germline, CDR1 is SGHTA and CDR2 FQGNSA. The chain's CDR3 is CASSLWQDHYEQYF. The DNA of the CDR3 is TGTGCCAGCAGCTTATGGCAGGACCACTACGAGCAGTACTTC.

The sample holds a few counts of this clone. The chain employs TRBV28 and TRBJ2-7; D possibly corresponds to TRBD1 (5 bases). Germline loops: CDR1 MDHEN, CDR2 SYDVKM. CDR3 length: 14 amino acids. Trimming pared 4 bases from V and 2 bases from J, leaving 12 bases between. CDR3 nucleotides: TGTGCCAGCAGTTCCAGGGTTCCCGCCTACGAGCAGTACTTC. This sequence encodes CASSSRVPAYEQYF.

The chain joins TRBV4-1 to TRBJ2-3; D possibly corresponds to TRBD1 (6 bases). Germline V lookup: CDR1 MGHRA, CDR2 YSYEKL. V was cut by 2 bases and J by 0 bases, with 12 bases left in between. CDR3 length equals 16 residues. CDR3 nucleotides: TGCGCCAGCAGCCAATTTCAGGACAGCAGCACAGATACGCAGTATTTT. Translation: CASSQFQDSSTDTQYF.

The gene calls are TRBV2 and TRBJ2-3; a possible D gene is TRBD2 (6 bases). CDR1 and CDR2 (germline): SNHLY, FYNNEI. Trimming took off 6 bases at V and 4 bases at J, with 14 bases between the two ends. The CDR3 is 14 amino acids. This CDR3 is CASSRLEVADTQYF. The CDR3 nucleotides read TGTGCCAGCAGCCGACTAGAGGTGGCAGATACGCAGTATTTT.

This clone appeared a few times. The genes are TRBV5-1 and TRBJ1-1, with D unresolved. Trimming took 4 bases from V and 2 from J, leaving 15 bases between them. The CDR3 contains 15 residues. The germline V gene encodes CDR1 SGHRS and CDR2 YFSETQ. CDR3 coding DNA: TGCGCCAGCAGCCGAGTGGTTGGCGGAAACACTGAAGCTTTCTTT. Its translation: CASSRVVGGNTEAFF.

The V and J genes are TRBV7-2 and TRBJ1-3; 7 bases fit TRBD1. Germline CDR1 SGHTA, CDR2 FQGNSA. Trimming at V came to 3 bases and at J to 0 bases, leaving 2 bases not matched to a gene. The CDR3 has 15 amino acids. The chain's CDR3 is CASSFRDSSGNTIYF. DNA of the CDR3: TGTGCCAGCAGCTTTCGGGACAGCTCTGGAAACACCATATATTTT.

The V gene is TRBV29-1, the J gene TRBJ2-5; D is uncertain. This CDR3 spans 14 amino acids. The germline V gene has CDR1 SQVTM and CDR2 ANQGSEA. Trimming pared 3 bases from V and 3 bases from J, leaving 14 bases between. The DNA of the CDR3 is TGCAGCGTTGAGGGCCAGAACCTAAAAGAGACCCAGTACTTC. Amino acid sequence: CSVEGQNLKETQYF.

The chain is built from TRBV28 and TRBJ1-1, with no clear D. The CDR3 consists of 11 residues. The V end lost 3 bases, the J end lost 10 bases, and 9 bases lay between the germline ends. The germline CDR1 and CDR2 sequences are MDHEN and SYDVKM. The CDR3 nucleotides are TGTGCCAGCAGTTTGGGTTTTGCAGCTTTCTTT. As protein: CASSLGFAAFF.

This rearrangement joins TRBV25-1 to TRBJ2-7; D might be TRBD1 (6 bases). The CDR3 runs 15 residues. Trimming removed 3 bases at V and 1 base at J, with 13 bases between. CDR1 is MGHDK and CDR2 is SYGVNS in the germline V gene. As DNA, the CDR3 is TGTGCCAGCAGTGACCCCACGACAGGATCCTACGAGCAGTACTTC. Translation gives CASSDPTTGSYEQYF.

This clone showed up just once. This chain joins TRBV2 and TRBJ2-5; 9 bases map to TRBD1. J gave up 5 bases and V 6 bases, and 4 bases lay outside the gene matches. Germline CDR1 SNHLY, CDR2 FYNNEI. This CDR3 has 13 residues. CDR3 bases: TGTGCCAGCAGGGGGACAGGGACGGAGACCCAGTACTTC. This codes for CASRGTGTETQYF.